The 9 T cell receptor beta chains given below trace back to one sample, sequenced in a study of T cells in Graves' hyperthyroidism and ophthalmopathy. Researchers took RNA transcripts and amplified the TCR beta CDR3 regions from them. In the first-round RT-PCR of the TCR CDR3, the HTBI primer set was used. Using its own MiXCR run on the multiplex PCR reads, TCRdb lists one record per CDR3 protein. The table includes roughly 740,000 distinct CDR3 sequences, roughly 15% detected once. The source material was blood. The receptors here all came from a man younger than 30 with Graves' hyperthyroidism.

This clonotype came up many times. This chain links TRBV9 with TRBJ2-7; 7 bases fit TRBD1. The CDR3 is made up of 13 amino acids. The ends lost 3 bases at V and 6 bases at J; junction bases unmatched: 6. In germline, CDR1 is SGDLS, CDR2 YYNGEE. CDR3 amino acids: CASSARQGSEQYF. CDR3 sequence (DNA): TGTGCCAGCAGCGCACGACAGGGTAGCGAGCAGTACTTC.

The chain carries TRBV7-2 and TRBJ1-2; 8 bases fit TRBD1. Germline CDR1 reads SGHTA; CDR2 reads FQGNSA. This CDR3 has 14 residues. Trimming removed 3 bases from V and 7 bases from J; junction bases left unmatched: 7. The CDR3 sequence: CASSFRGHQGGYTF. CDR3 in DNA: TGTGCCAGCAGCTTCAGGGGGCATCAAGGTGGCTACACCTTC.

The chain is built from TRBV29-1 and TRBJ1-1, with 8 bases that match TRBD1. Germline loops: CDR1 SQVTM, CDR2 ANQGSEA. This CDR3 has 11 amino acids. Trimming removed 7 bases from V and 5 bases from J; junction bases left unmatched: 3. CDR3 sequence reads: CSAWDRTEAFF. The CDR3 bases are TGCAGCGCCTGGGACAGGACTGAAGCTTTCTTT.

CDR3: CASRSYLHSNQPQHF. CDR3 bases: TGTGCCAGCAGATCCTACCTACATAGCAATCAGCCCCAGCATTTT. The V gene is TRBV28, the J gene TRBJ1-5; D gene unclear. V lost 6 bases and J 0 bases, leaving 12 bases between the germline ends. Looked up from germline, CDR1 is MDHEN and CDR2 is SYDVKM. This CDR3 has 15 residues.

This clonotype was counted many times. The V call is TRBV12-3 or TRBV12-4, the J call TRBJ2-4; D uncertain. V was pared by 4 bases and J by 2 bases, with 12 bases between. The CDR3 is 15 residues long. CDR3 in DNA: TGTGCCAGCAGTTCGGCGGTGGCCTCCAAAAACATTCAGTACTTC. Translation: CASSSAVASKNIQYF.

Only a few counts were recorded for this clonotype. This rearrangement joins TRBV11-2 to TRBJ2-5; D not certain. The CDR3 sequence is 14 residues long. With 5 bases removed from V and 2 bases from J, the gap between germline ends came to 12 bases. The germline CDR1 and CDR2 sequences are SGHAT and FQNNGV. CDR3 residues: CASSPRSTQETQYF. DNA of the CDR3: TGTGCCAGCAGCCCTCGGAGTACTCAAGAGACCCAGTACTTC.

This clonotype was detected many times. This chain uses TRBV30 with TRBJ2-7; D possibly corresponds to TRBD1 (6 bases). Deletions cut 2 bases from V and 0 bases from J, with 14 bases between. This CDR3 has 15 amino acids. Germline V gives CDR1 GTSNPN, CDR2 SVGIG (reference sequence). CDR3 in amino acids: CAWSPLGDNSYEQYF. CDR3 in DNA: TGTGCCTGGAGTCCCCTGGGGGACAACTCCTACGAGCAGTACTTC.

This clonotype was counted many times. The genes are TRBV6-2 or TRBV6-3 and TRBJ2-2, with D hard to call. CDR3 size: 14 residues. Trimming pared 4 bases from V and 8 bases from J, leaving 14 bases between. Germline V CDR1 and CDR2: MNHEY, SVGEGT. The chain's CDR3 is CASSFGMVRGELFF. The CDR3 bases are TGTGCCAGCAGTTTTGGGATGGTCAGAGGGGAGCTGTTTTTT.

This chain connects TRBV18 to TRBJ2-6; D may match TRBD1 or TRBD2 (6 bases each). Deletions cut 2 bases from V and 0 bases from J, with 11 bases between. The germline gives CDR1 KGHSH, CDR2 LQKENI. The CDR3 loop spans 17 amino acids. Here the CDR3 DNA reads TGTGCCAGCTCACCAGGGGGGCTCCCCTCTGGGGCCAACGTCCTGACTTTC. Translating it yields CASSPGGLPSGANVLTF. The entire variable domain, with the rest obtained from reference TRBV18 and TRBJ2-6, is as follows: NAGVMQNPRHLVRRRGQEARLRCSPMKGHSHVYWYRQLPEEGLKFMVYLQKENIIDESGMPKERFSAEFPKEGPSILRIQQVVRGDSAAYFCASSPGGLPSGANVLTFGAGSRLTVL.